The text below deals with one T cell receptor (beta chain). Indicated treatment: about 20 received Ad26.COV2.S at low or high dose, single or two shots; five or six received placebo; per-sample allocation not given. Sampling was done on day 63 after the first vaccine or placebo injection. Sequencing used immunoSEQ multiplex PCR; TCRdb keeps in-frame clones, though not all of them. The sample consists of more than 400,000 clones, around 92% of them appearing once. Germline-derived CDR1 and CDR2 are LNHDA and SQIVND (reference sequence). V was pared by 3 bases and J by 4 bases, with 15 bases between. The CDR3 sequence is 15 residues long. This record comes from a study of Ad26.COV2.S vaccination and SARS-CoV-2 variants.

The clonotype was recovered from a person between 18 and 60 years old who received the Ad26.COV2.S COVID-19 vaccine or a placebo. Here the sequenced sample was peripheral blood, taken in a trial of Ad26.COV2.S vaccine versus placebo. V and J are TRBV19 and TRBJ1-1; TRBD1 is a possible D gene (5 bases). The CDR3 DNA sequence: TGTGCCAGTAGTATTTGGGGGGTGTGGGGCACTGAAGCTTTCTTT. This translates into CASSIWGVWGTEAFF.